The 2 T cell receptor beta chains listed next were all sequenced from one sample in a study of T cell responses to AZD1222 COVID-19 vaccine. The table came from immunoSEQ multiplex PCR; TCRdb's copy has only in-frame clones and leaves some out. The table lists over 150,000 clones, approximately 90% of them singletons. The specimen was peripheral blood, collected on day 0 of AZD1222 vaccination. These receptors came from an adult in good health.

The chain recombines TRBV5-6 with TRBJ2-1, with unresolved D. Germline V gene data show CDR1 as SGHDT and CDR2 as YYEEEE. V shed 1 base and J shed 0 bases, with 14 bases lying between them. The CDR3 length is 17 residues. CDR3 loop: CASSLMSSLSSYNEQFF. DNA for the CDR3: TGTGCCAGCAGCTTGATGTCCTCCCTGAGCTCCTACAATGAGCAGTTCTTC.

The chain couples TRBV28 to TRBJ2-6, with D possibly being TRBD1 or TRBD2 (5 bases each). Germline CDR1 and CDR2: MDHEN and SYDVKM. CDR3 length: 16 residues. The ends were cut back, 7 bases at V and 0 bases at J, with 13 bases in the middle. CDR3 loop: CASTRDASSGANVLTF. CDR3 bases: TGTGCCAGCACCCGGGACGCGAGCTCTGGGGCCAACGTCCTGACTTTC. Filled out from reference TRBV28 and TRBJ2-6, the complete variable domain reads DVKVTQSSRYLVKRTGEKVFLECVQDMDHENMFWYRQDPGLGLRLIYFSYDVKMKEKGDIPEGYSVSREKKERFSLILESASTNQTSMYLCASTRDASSGANVLTFGAGSRLTVL.